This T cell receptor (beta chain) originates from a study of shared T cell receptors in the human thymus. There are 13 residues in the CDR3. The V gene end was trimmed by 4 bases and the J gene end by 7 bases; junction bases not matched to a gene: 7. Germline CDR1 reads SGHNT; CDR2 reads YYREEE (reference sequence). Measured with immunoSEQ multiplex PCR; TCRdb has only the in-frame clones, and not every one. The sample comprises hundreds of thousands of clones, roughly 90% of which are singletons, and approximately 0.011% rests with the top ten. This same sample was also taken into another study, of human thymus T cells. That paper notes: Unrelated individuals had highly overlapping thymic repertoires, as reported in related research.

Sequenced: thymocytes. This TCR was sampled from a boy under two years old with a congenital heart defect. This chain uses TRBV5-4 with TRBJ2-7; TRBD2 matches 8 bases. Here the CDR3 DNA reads TGTGCCAGCAGCACAGGACTAGCCGGTGAGCAGTACTTC. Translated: CASSTGLAGEQYF.